Below are 29 T cell receptor beta chains sequenced from a single sample in a study of blood T cell repertoires in COVID-19. Assay: immunoSEQ multiplex PCR; the TCRdb copy retains only in-frame clones and omits some. The repertoire consists of around 100,000 clones, with roughly four fifths occurring once and the leading ten covering 24%. Input material: peripheral blood. The receptors were sampled from a human donor in a cohort sampled during active COVID-19.

CDR3 region: CASSLGGMNTGELFF. CDR3 coding DNA: TGTGCCAGCAGCTTGGGCGGAATGAACACCGGGGAGCTGTTTTTT. The chain joins TRBV5-4 to TRBJ2-2; D uncertain. The CDR3 extends over 15 amino acids. CDR1 is SGHNT and CDR2 is YYREEE in the germline V gene (reference sequence). V lost 0 bases, J lost 1 base, and 7 bases lay in between.

There are a few counts of this clone. The chain is built from TRBV7-9 and TRBJ2-1; 9 bases are a match to TRBD2. CDR1 is SEHNR, CDR2 FQNEAQ, per germline (reference sequence). The CDR3 loop spans 16 amino acids. The V and J ends lost 8 bases and 4 bases, in that order; junction bases with no gene match: 12. DNA of the CDR3: TGTGCCAGCCCCCCTCCCGGGACTAGCTTTTACAATGAGCAGTTCTTC. This encodes CASPPPGTSFYNEQFF.

CDR3 protein: CASSLWEGLAKNIQYF. CDR3 nucleotide sequence: TGTGCCAGCAGTCTGTGGGAGGGCTTGGCCAAAAACATTCAGTACTTC. J is TRBJ2-4 and V is TRBV28, with 7 positions matching TRBD2. The CDR3 covers 16 residues. In germline, CDR1 is MDHEN, CDR2 SYDVKM. Losses at the gene ends were 5 bases for V and 1 base for J; bases not matched to a gene: 8.

This chain connects TRBV5-4 to TRBJ2-5; 8 nucleotides agree with TRBD2. The CDR3 contains 14 residues. Germline loops: CDR1 SGHNT, CDR2 YYREEE (reference sequence). J gave up 0 bases and V 4 bases, and 2 bases lay outside the gene matches. The CDR3 loop reads CASSPGRDQETQYF. In DNA form, the CDR3 reads TGTGCCAGCAGCCCCGGGAGGGACCAAGAGACCCAGTACTTC.

The V and J genes are TRBV6-7 and TRBJ2-7; TRBD1 aligns across 8 bases. TRBV6-7 is known as an ORF, though its function is uncertain. The CDR3 totals 15 residues. J lost 2 bases, V lost 4 bases, and 7 bases had no gene match. For the CDR3, the DNA is TGTGCCAGCAGTTTCCGGGACAGGAGTACCTACGAGCAGTACTTC. As protein: CASSFRDRSTYEQYF.

CDR3 amino acids: CASSQREAPIYF. The CDR3 DNA follows: TGTGCCAGCTCCCAACGAGAGGCCCCCATATATTTT. The J gene is TRBJ1-3, the V gene TRBV18; D not resolved. CDR3 length equals 12 residues. Trimming shortened V by 6 bases and J by 11 bases, and 14 bases separated the two germline ends. The V gene's germline CDR1 is KGHSH and CDR2 LQKENI.

The chain combines TRBV6-5 with TRBJ1-6, with D possibly being TRBD1 (6 bases). The ends were cut back, 8 bases at V and 9 bases at J, with 11 bases in the middle. The germline V gene has CDR1 MNHEY and CDR2 SVGAGI. The CDR3 spans 12 residues. The CDR3 DNA reads as TGTGCCAGCGGACCACAGGGTTCACCCCTCCACTTT. It yields the protein CASGPQGSPLHF.

The chain uses TRBV4-3 and TRBJ2-3, with 9 bases matching TRBD1. The germline gives CDR1 LGHNA, CDR2 YSLEER. J lost 1 base, V lost 1 base, and 3 bases had no gene match. CDR3 length equals 16 residues. CDR3: CASSQARDRGTDTQYF. The CDR3 coding sequence is TGCGCCAGCAGCCAAGCCCGGGACAGGGGCACAGATACGCAGTATTTT.

This chain joins TRBV5-1 and TRBJ1-1; 7 bases agree with TRBD1. This CDR3 is 15 amino acids long. The V segment lost 1 base and the J segment 8 bases; nucleotides outside the gene matches: 11. CDR1 and CDR2 (germline): SGHRS, YFSETQ. CDR3 residues: CASSLRDSGSEEAFF. DNA of the CDR3: TGCGCCAGCAGCTTGAGGGACAGTGGGTCAGAAGAAGCTTTCTTT. The full variable domain, with the rest looked up from reference TRBV5-1 and TRBJ1-1, is KAGVTQTPRYLIKTRGQQVTLSCSPISGHRSVSWYQQTPGQGLQFLFEYFSETQRNKGNFPGRFSGRQFSNSRSEMNVSTLELGDSALYLCASSLRDSGSEEAFFGQGTRLTVV.

The rearrangement links TRBV3-1 (or the pseudogene TRBV3-2) to TRBJ2-1, with 10 bases aligning to TRBD2. V lost 6 bases to trimming and J lost 3 bases; unmatched junction nucleotides: 2. The CDR3 sequence is 14 residues long. In germline, CDR1 is LGHDT, CDR2 YNNKEL (reference sequence). The CDR3, as DNA: TGTGCCAGCAGACTAGCGGGGATCTACAATGAGCAGTTCTTC. This sequence encodes CASRLAGIYNEQFF.

The chain uses TRBV3-1 (or the pseudogene TRBV3-2) and TRBJ1-3; D ambiguous. The V and J ends lost 0 bases and 0 bases respectively, with 3 bases between them. The CDR3 consists of 14 residues. CDR1 is LGHDT and CDR2 is YNNKEL in the germline V gene (reference sequence). Here the CDR3 reads CASSQDNSGNTIYF. The CDR3 coding sequence is TGTGCCAGCAGCCAAGACAACTCTGGAAACACCATATATTTT.

This clone was seen once. The chain uses TRBV10-3 and TRBJ1-5, with 7 bases matching TRBD1. Germline V gene data show CDR1 as ENHRY and CDR2 as SYGVKD. The CDR3 extends over 17 amino acids. Trimming took 0 bases from V and 0 from J; bases not matched to a gene: 5. The DNA of the CDR3 is TGTGCCATCAGTGAGTCGAGGACAGGAGGTAGCAATCAGCCCCAGCATTTT. Protein product: CAISESRTGGSNQPQHF.

The rearrangement joins TRBV5-1 to TRBJ2-3; 13 positions match TRBD2. Germline CDR1 SGHRS, CDR2 YFSETQ. The CDR3 loop spans 15 amino acids. V shed 4 bases and J 4 bases; nucleotides not matched to a gene: 3. CDR3 sequence: CASSPGLAGADTQYF. The DNA for the CDR3 is TGCGCCAGCAGCCCTGGACTAGCGGGAGCAGATACGCAGTATTTT.

The chain joins TRBV7-2 to TRBJ2-6; D unresolved. Looked up from germline, CDR1 is SGHTA and CDR2 is FQGNSA. CDR3 length equals 15 residues. Trimming stripped 3 bases from V and 0 bases from J, with 6 bases between. CDR3 nucleotide sequence: TGTGCCAGCAGCTTCCGGTACTCTGGGGCCAACGTCCTGACTTTC. This translates into CASSFRYSGANVLTF.

V and J are TRBV5-1 and TRBJ1-1, with TRBD1 matching 12 bases. Trimming cost V 0 bases and J 4 bases; bases outside gene matches: 1. Germline V CDR1 and CDR2: SGHRS, YFSETQ. CDR3 length: 15 amino acids. The CDR3 loop reads CASSLGDRGLTEAFF. The CDR3 nucleotides read TGCGCCAGCAGCTTGGGGGACAGGGGGCTCACTGAAGCTTTCTTT.

The V call is TRBV28, the J call TRBJ2-1, with 8 bases fitting TRBD1. The CDR3 sequence is 16 residues long. The V gene's germline CDR1 is MDHEN and CDR2 SYDVKM. V trimming: 1 base; J trimming: 2 bases; junction bases outside the gene matches: 4. The CDR3 region is CASSLYGQGTYNEQFF. CDR3 nucleotides: TGTGCCAGCAGTTTATACGGACAGGGAACCTACAATGAGCAGTTCTTC.

About this clone itself: This sample includes further DNA sequences coding for the same CDR3. Here the CDR3 DNA reads TGTGCCAGCAGCGGTGGGGGCGCACAAGAGACCCAGTACTTC. Protein product: CASSGGGAQETQYF. The chain is built from TRBV9 and TRBJ2-5; possible D gene TRBD1, 6 bases. Germline V lookup: CDR1 SGDLS, CDR2 YYNGEE. V lost 3 bases to trimming and J lost 2 bases, with 11 bases between them. This CDR3 has 14 residues.

This CDR3 is CASSDRASGANVLTF. CDR3 in DNA: TGTGCCAGCAGCGACCGAGCCTCTGGGGCCAACGTCCTGACTTTC. This chain uses TRBV9 with TRBJ2-6, with D uncertain. V shed 3 bases and J shed 0 bases, with 7 bases lying between them. In germline, CDR1 is SGDLS, CDR2 YYNGEE. This CDR3 has 15 amino acids.

The chain couples TRBV11-2 to TRBJ2-5; 16 nucleotides match TRBD2. CDR1 SGHAT and CDR2 FQNNGV come from the germline V gene. Germline trimming cut 3 bases from V and 5 bases from J; bases unmatched to any gene: 9. This CDR3 has 18 residues. This CDR3 reads CASSLMGLAGGRGETQYF. The CDR3 nucleotides are TGTGCCAGCAGCTTGATGGGACTAGCGGGAGGGCGGGGGGAGACCCAGTACTTC. The full variable domain, completed using reference TRBV11-2 and TRBJ2-5, is EAGVAQSPRYKIIEKRQSVAFWCNPISGHATLYWYQQILGQGPKLLIQFQNNGVVDDSQLPKDRFSAERLKGVDSTLKIQPAKLEDSAVYLCASSLMGLAGGRGETQYFGPGTRLLVL.

The rearrangement links TRBV5-1 to TRBJ2-6, with TRBD1 matching over 10 bases. The CDR3 sequence is 18 residues long. With 0 bases clipped from V and 2 bases from J, the junction kept 5 bases outside the gene matches. In germline, CDR1 is SGHRS, CDR2 YFSETQ. In DNA form, the CDR3 reads TGCGCCAGCAGCTTGGAGGGACAGGGGTTTGCTGGGGCCAACGTCCTGACTTTC. It translates to CASSLEGQGFAGANVLTF.

In this sample, this clone turned up a few times. This chain joins TRBV10-3 and TRBJ1-6; 8 bases map to TRBD1. This CDR3 region has 14 residues. The ends lost 2 bases at V and 7 bases at J; junction bases unmatched: 1. CDR1 is ENHRY and CDR2 is SYGVKD in the germline V gene. CDR3 sequence (DNA): TGTGCCATCAGTGAGGGACAGGGAAATTCACCCCTCCACTTT. As protein: CAISEGQGNSPLHF.

As for this clone: This sample includes further DNA sequences coding for the same CDR3. The V and J genes are TRBV11-2 and TRBJ1-3; TRBD1 agrees at 7 bases. The CDR3 is 15 amino acids. CDR1 and CDR2 from the germline V gene are SGHAT and FQNNGV. Germline trimming cut 3 bases from V and 0 bases from J; bases unmatched to any gene: 2. CDR3 DNA sequence: TGTGCCAGCAGCTTGGGACAGTCCTCTGGAAACACCATATATTTT. Protein: CASSLGQSSGNTIYF.

The chain carries TRBV10-3 and TRBJ2-5; no clear D gene. The CDR3 loop spans 11 amino acids. V dropped 3 bases and J dropped 5 bases, with 4 bases sitting between them. Germline assignment: CDR1 ENHRY and CDR2 SYGVKD. This CDR3 is CAISDGETQYF. CDR3 in DNA: TGTGCCATCAGTGACGGGGAGACCCAGTACTTC.

Written as DNA, the CDR3 is TGTGCCAGCAGCTACCGAACGGGACAGGCAAATTACGAGCAGTACTTC. This encodes CASSYRTGQANYEQYF. The J gene is TRBJ2-7, the V gene TRBV13, with TRBD1 identical over 8 bases. The trim removed 4 bases at V and 4 bases at J, leaving 12 bases unmatched. The CDR3 has 16 residues. Germline V lookup: CDR1 PRHDT, CDR2 FYEKMQ (reference sequence).

The rearrangement joins TRBV28 to TRBJ2-7, with TRBD1 matching over 7 bases. From germline, CDR1 is MDHEN and CDR2 SYDVKM. V lost 7 bases to trimming and J lost 2 bases; unmatched junction nucleotides: 5. The length of the CDR3 is 13 residues. This CDR3 reads CASIGTETYEQYF. The CDR3 bases are TGTGCCAGCATCGGGACAGAGACCTACGAGCAGTACTTC.

This clone was detected many times. The chain carries TRBV7-6 and TRBJ1-6; D is unclear. The CDR3 consists of 15 residues. Trimming shortened V by 1 base and J by 7 bases, and 11 bases separated the two germline ends. Germline V gives CDR1 SGHVS, CDR2 FNYEAQ. The CDR3: CASSLGWGENSPLHF. For the CDR3, the DNA is TGTGCCAGCAGCTTAGGGTGGGGAGAGAATTCACCCCTCCACTTT.

The rearrangement links TRBV5-1 to TRBJ2-2; TRBD2 is a possible D gene (6 bases). Looked up from germline, CDR1 is SGHRS and CDR2 is YFSETQ. Trimming pared 1 base from V and 4 bases from J, leaving 11 bases between. This CDR3 spans 15 amino acids. CDR3 sequence: CASSLSGWGTGELFF. DNA for the CDR3: TGCGCCAGCAGCTTGAGCGGGTGGGGCACCGGGGAGCTGTTTTTT.

The chain joins TRBV19 to TRBJ1-4; the match to TRBD1 covers 8 bases. With 5 bases clipped from V and 0 bases from J, the junction kept 5 bases outside the gene matches. CDR1 and CDR2 (germline): LNHDA, SQIVND (reference sequence). CDR3 size: 16 residues. The CDR3 protein is CASSENRGTTNEKLFF. CDR3 DNA: TGTGCCAGTAGTGAAAACAGGGGGACAACTAATGAAAAACTGTTTTTT.

V and J are TRBV6-2 or TRBV6-3 and TRBJ2-7; 8 positions agree with TRBD2. CDR3 length: 15 amino acids. J was trimmed by 3 bases and V by 6 bases; bases with no gene match: 10. CDR1 and CDR2 from the germline V gene are MNHEY and SVGEGT. CDR3 coding DNA: TGTGCCAGCAGCTATTACGGGGGGGGCCTCTACGAGCAGTACTTC. It codes for CASSYYGGGLYEQYF.